The 28 T cell receptor beta chains below come from one sample, sequenced in a study of T-cell memory formation after mild COVID-19. TCRdb called the 5' RACE reads again in MiXCR, with one record for every CDR3 protein. There are about 210,000 distinct CDR3 sequences in the sample; about 27% occur only once, and about an eighth lies in the top ten. The sequencing sample was made of PBMCs or a T cell subset sorted from them (not recorded which). The receptors derive from an adult woman who had mild COVID-19 (a few samples of this study predate the infection). Cell type and time point are not known.

The genes are TRBV4-1 and TRBJ2-1, with 8 nucleotides matching TRBD2. CDR3 length equals 14 residues. Germline loops: CDR1 MGHRA, CDR2 YSYEKL. The V segment lost 2 bases and the J segment 9 bases; nucleotides outside the gene matches: 6. The CDR3 DNA is TGCGCCAGCAGCCAATCGGGAGCGGGGGTTGAGCAGTTCTTC. It translates to CASSQSGAGVEQFF.

This clonotype was picked up a small number of times. The J gene is TRBJ1-2, the V gene TRBV15; D is unclear. The CDR3 extends over 15 amino acids. Germline V gene lookup returns CDR1 LNHNV and CDR2 YYDKDF (reference sequence). The germline V and J ends were trimmed by 1 base and 5 bases, with 14 bases remaining between them. CDR3 nucleotide sequence: TGTGCCACCAGCAGAGGGACCAGCGGAGTATATGGCTACACCTTC. It encodes CATSRGTSGVYGYTF.

The gene calls are TRBV7-9 and TRBJ1-6; tentative D call: TRBD1 (5 bases). Trimming cost V 4 bases and J 8 bases, with 9 bases left between them. The germline CDR1 and CDR2 sequences are SEHNR and FQNEAQ (reference sequence). The CDR3 contains 13 residues. The CDR3 region has the DNA TGTGCCAGCAGCTCGACCAGGGATTCACCCCTCCACTTT. Amino acid sequence: CASSSTRDSPLHF.

This rearrangement joins TRBV6-2 or TRBV6-3 to TRBJ2-1; 8 bases fit TRBD2. Germline V gene data show CDR1 as MNHEY and CDR2 as SVGEGT. Unmatched junction bases numbered 9, after V lost 3 bases and J lost 8 bases. The CDR3 is 15 amino acids. As DNA, the CDR3 is TGTGCCAGCAGTTATCGCAGCGGGAGTGGGTATGAGCAGTTCTTC. Encoded protein: CASSYRSGSGYEQFF.

The rearrangement links TRBV4-1 to TRBJ2-2; the match to TRBD1 covers 7 bases. Germline loops: CDR1 MGHRA, CDR2 YSYEKL. The CDR3 runs 19 residues. Trimming took 2 bases from V and 1 from J; bases not matched to a gene: 13. CDR3 sequence reads: CASSQWGRSGQKNTGELFF. In nucleotides, the CDR3 is TGCGCCAGCAGCCAATGGGGGCGGTCGGGACAGAAGAACACCGGGGAGCTGTTTTTT.

In this sample, this clonotype turned up a few times. This chain joins TRBV7-9 and TRBJ2-1; 9 nucleotides line up with TRBD2. V dropped 6 bases and J dropped 4; count of bases not matched to a gene: 13. The CDR3 covers 17 residues. CDR1 and CDR2 from the germline V gene are SEHNR and FQNEAQ (reference sequence). The CDR3 bases are TGTGCCAGCAGTTCAAGGGTTGCTAGCGGGATTTACAATGAGCAGTTCTTC. The encoded protein is CASSSRVASGIYNEQFF.

There are a few counts of this clonotype. The chain links TRBV4-1 to TRBJ1-1; D gene uncertain. This CDR3 region has 13 residues. Deletions cut 1 base from V and 3 bases from J, with 6 bases between. Germline V lookup: CDR1 MGHRA, CDR2 YSYEKL. The CDR3 loop reads CASSQGGYTEAFF. The CDR3, as DNA: TGCGCCAGCAGCCAAGGGGGATACACTGAAGCTTTCTTT.

The CDR3, as DNA: TGTGCCATCAGTATTGGGGCCAGATCTTCTACAGATACGCAGTATTTT. This sequence encodes CAISIGARSSTDTQYF. The chain carries TRBV10-3 and TRBJ2-3; weak D call: TRBD1 (5 bases). The germline CDR1 and CDR2 sequences are ENHRY and SYGVKD. The CDR3 has 16 residues. V gave up 5 bases and J gave up 3 bases, with 18 bases separating them.

The J gene is TRBJ2-6, the V gene TRBV7-3, with 8 bases matching TRBD1. CDR3 length: 17 amino acids. Germline loops: CDR1 SGHTA, CDR2 FQGTGA. V was clipped by 4 bases and J by 2 bases; unmatched bases: 7. The chain's CDR3 is CASSSRGTGTGANVLTF. Here the CDR3 DNA reads TGTGCCAGCAGCTCCCGCGGGACAGGAACTGGGGCCAACGTCCTGACTTTC.

The V gene is TRBV20-1, the J gene TRBJ1-1; D unresolved. The V gene's germline CDR1 is DFQATT and CDR2 SNEGSKA (reference sequence). The CDR3 loop spans 15 amino acids. The germline V and J ends were trimmed by 0 bases and 1 base, with 12 bases remaining between them. CDR3 residues: CSARDKDAPNTEAFF. CDR3 bases: TGCAGTGCTAGAGACAAGGACGCACCGAACACTGAAGCTTTCTTT.

A few counts support this clonotype. The chain links TRBV7-8 to TRBJ1-1, with TRBD1 matching 8 bases. V was clipped by 5 bases and J by 3 bases; unmatched bases: 8. Germline CDR1 is SGHVS and CDR2 is FQNEAQ. The CDR3 runs to 15 residues. The DNA of the CDR3 is TGTGCCAGCAGCCTGGGACAGGTTGGCGACACTGAAGCTTTCTTT. Protein product: CASSLGQVGDTEAFF.

V is TRBV12-3 or TRBV12-4 and J is TRBJ2-1; D might be TRBD2 (6 bases). The V end lost 2 bases, the J end lost 6 bases, and 11 bases lay between the germline ends. The CDR3 is 14 amino acids. The CDR3 coding sequence is TGTGCCAGCAGTTTATTGGGGGGACTCAATGAGCAGTTCTTC. Amino acids: CASSLLGGLNEQFF.

The V and J genes are TRBV15 and TRBJ2-1; possible D gene TRBD2, 6 bases. Trimming removed 5 bases at V and 1 base at J, with 12 bases between. The CDR3 is made up of 15 amino acids. Germline V gene sequence: CDR1 LNHNV, CDR2 YYDKDF (reference sequence). DNA of the CDR3: TGTGCCACCAGCGGGGAGGTGGGTTCCTACAATGAGCAGTTCTTC. It codes for CATSGEVGSYNEQFF. Full variable domain (remainder filled in from reference TRBV15 and TRBJ2-1): DAMVIQNPRYQVTQFGKPVTLSCSQTLNHNVMYWYQQKSSQAPKLLFHYYDKDFNNEADTPDNFQSRRPNTSFCFLDIRSPGLGDTAMYLCATSGEVGSYNEQFFGPGTRLTVL.

In this sample, this clonotype turned up a few times. This rearrangement joins TRBV20-1 to TRBJ2-7; D remains unclear. The CDR3 is made up of 15 amino acids. The ends were cut back, 3 bases at V and 4 bases at J, with 19 bases in the middle. The germline gives CDR1 DFQATT, CDR2 SNEGSKA (reference sequence). CDR3 sequence: CSASKGEASAYEQYF. CDR3 coding DNA: TGCAGTGCTAGCAAAGGAGAGGCCTCTGCATACGAGCAGTACTTC.

The CDR3 is CAVAPHGQPNTEAFF. The CDR3 DNA is TGTGCCGTGGCCCCCCACGGGCAGCCGAACACTGAAGCTTTCTTT. This chain connects TRBV2 to TRBJ1-1; no definite D call. The germline gives CDR1 SNHLY, CDR2 FYNNEI. The CDR3 contains 15 residues. The V and J ends lost 11 bases and 1 base respectively, with 20 bases between them.

The chain links TRBV5-1 to TRBJ1-1, with D possibly TRBD1 on 5 matching bases. Per the germline V gene, CDR1 is SGHRS and CDR2 is YFSETQ. The CDR3 sequence is 13 residues long. V shed 4 bases and J shed 7 bases, with 14 bases lying between them. The CDR3 is CASSPGGRVEAFF. The CDR3 nucleotides read TGCGCCAGCAGCCCCGGGGGTAGGGTTGAAGCTTTCTTT.

The J gene is TRBJ2-5, the V gene TRBV5-1; a possible D gene is TRBD1 (6 bases). CDR1 and CDR2 (germline): SGHRS, YFSETQ. V was pared by 4 bases and J by 6 bases, with 16 bases between. CDR3 length: 14 amino acids. CDR3 sequence (DNA): TGCGCCAGCAGCGGGGGCGGGTACGAAAAGACCCAGTACTTC. Translation gives CASSGGGYEKTQYF. The full variable domain, completed using reference TRBV5-1 and TRBJ2-5, is KAGVTQTPRYLIKTRGQQVTLSCSPISGHRSVSWYQQTPGQGLQFLFEYFSETQRNKGNFPGRFSGRQFSNSRSEMNVSTLELGDSALYLCASSGGGYEKTQYFGPGTRLLVL.

The CDR3 loop reads CASSLLKTGELFF. The CDR3 bases are TGCGCCAGCAGCCTCCTTAAGACCGGGGAGCTGTTTTTT. The chain links TRBV4-3 to TRBJ2-2, with D unclear. CDR3 size: 13 residues. CDR1 is LGHNA and CDR2 is YSLEER in the germline V gene. V shed 4 bases and J shed 5 bases, with 8 bases lying between them.

The V gene is TRBV27, the J gene TRBJ1-2; tentative D call: TRBD1 (6 bases). Germline V gives CDR1 MNHEY, CDR2 SMNVEV (reference sequence). This CDR3 is 14 amino acids long. The V end was cut by 4 bases, the J end by 4 bases, with 13 bases between. The CDR3 bases are TGTGCCAGCAGTTCACCAGGGGAGGTCTATGGCTACACCTTC. It specifies CASSSPGEVYGYTF.

This clonotype was seen a handful of times. This chain connects TRBV12-3 or TRBV12-4 to TRBJ1-3; D gene unclear. The CDR3 covers 14 residues. The V end was cut by 7 bases, the J end by 0 bases, with 10 bases between. The chain's CDR3 is CASTIWGSGNTIYF. The CDR3 nucleotides are TGTGCCAGCACCATCTGGGGCTCTGGAAACACCATATATTTT.

This clonotype was counted a few times. V and J are TRBV3-1 and TRBJ2-7, with D maybe TRBD2 (5 bases). The germline CDR1 and CDR2 sequences are LGHDT and YNNKEL (reference sequence). This CDR3 region has 13 residues. The V and J ends lost 3 bases and 3 bases respectively, with 9 bases between them. The CDR3 DNA sequence: TGTGCCAGCAGCCAGGGAGCGATCTACGAGCAGTACTTC. Its protein is CASSQGAIYEQYF.

This clonotype was counted between two and nine times. The chain links TRBV7-9 to TRBJ2-1; possibly TRBD1 for D (6 bases). Trimming pared 11 bases from V and 4 bases from J, leaving 18 bases between. CDR3 length: 14 amino acids. Germline CDR1 SEHNR, CDR2 FQNEAQ (reference sequence). CDR3 sequence (DNA): TGTGCCGGCGGATCCGACAGGTCTTACAATGAGCAGTTCTTC. It yields the protein CAGGSDRSYNEQFF.

This clonotype was found once. This rearrangement joins TRBV3-1 to TRBJ2-2, with 7 positions matching TRBD1. The CDR3 is 14 residues long. CDR1 is LGHDT and CDR2 is YNNKEL in the germline V gene (reference sequence). V shed 0 bases and J 6 bases; nucleotides not matched to a gene: 1. The CDR3 is CASSQDQGAGELFF. The CDR3 DNA reads TGTGCCAGCAGCCAAGATCAGGGGGCCGGGGAGCTGTTTTTT.

The chain carries TRBV4-1 and TRBJ1-1; D not certain. The germline V and J ends were trimmed by 5 bases and 0 bases, with 13 bases remaining between them. Germline V gene lookup returns CDR1 MGHRA and CDR2 YSYEKL. The CDR3 runs 15 residues. CDR3 amino acids: CASSSGLRVNTEAFF. DNA for the CDR3: TGCGCCAGCAGCTCGGGTCTGCGGGTGAACACTGAAGCTTTCTTT.

This chain joins TRBV7-8 and TRBJ2-3; D not resolved. The V gene lost 2 bases and the J gene lost 8 bases, with 14 bases spanning the gap. Germline V CDR1 and CDR2: SGHVS, FQNEAQ. The CDR3 is 14 residues long. CDR3 DNA sequence: TGTGCCAGCAGCTTAAGACTTGGGGATGGTACGCAGTATTTT. Residues: CASSLRLGDGTQYF.

This clonotype was picked up a small number of times. The chain is built from TRBV29-1 and TRBJ2-1; 11 nucleotides align to TRBD2. Germline CDR1 SQVTM, CDR2 ANQGSEA. The CDR3 runs 16 residues. Trimming cost V 1 base and J 7 bases; bases outside gene matches: 9. As DNA, the CDR3 is TGCAGCGTTGAAGGGTTAGCGGGAGGGCCTAGGAATGAGCAGTTCTTC. This codes for CSVEGLAGGPRNEQFF.

This sequence joins TRBV6-1 and TRBJ2-3; 9 bases agree with TRBD2. Unmatched junction bases numbered 9, after V lost 7 bases and J lost 4 bases. The CDR3 is 15 residues long. Germline values: CDR1 MNHNS, CDR2 SASEGT. The CDR3 DNA sequence: TGTGCCAGCATGAGAGCGGGACTAGCTGCAGATACGCAGTATTTT. Its protein is CASMRAGLAADTQYF.

Only a few counts were recorded for this clonotype. The chain recombines TRBV19 with TRBJ2-7; 14 bases agree with TRBD2. The V gene's germline CDR1 is LNHDA and CDR2 SQIVND (reference sequence). Germline trimming cut 5 bases from V and 7 bases from J; bases unmatched to any gene: 10. The CDR3 runs to 16 residues. The CDR3 sequence is CASSSLPGLAGVEQYF. The CDR3 DNA reads TGTGCCAGTAGTTCTCTACCGGGACTAGCGGGAGTTGAGCAGTACTTC.